The rows below give T cell receptor beta chains drawn from one sample of a study of post-analysis software for immune sequencing data. One entry per CDR3 protein results from TCRdb running MiXCR on the PCR reads. This sample has about 680,000 distinct CDR3 sequences, with approximately 60% found just once. The source material was blood. The receptors derive from a girl aged 2-10 years with multiple sclerosis. Each CDR3 is given with its conserved first and last residue. A D gene is named only where the DNA matches it firmly. Where a row states a size, it is once, few, many or the class of an expanded clone; other rows omit it.

v_gene	j_gene	d_gene	abundance	CDR3nt	CDR3aa
TRBV11-2	TRBJ2-3	TRBD2	NA	TGTGCCAGCAGCTTAGAGGCTGCGGGAGCCACAGATACGCAGTATTTT	CASSLEAAGATDTQYF
TRBV12-3/TRBV12-4	TRBJ2-1	NA	NA	TGTGCCAGCAGTTTGGCGGACACTTACAATGAGCAGTTCTTC	CASSLADTYNEQFF
TRBV5-1	TRBJ2-1	NA	NA	TGCGCCAGCAGCTTTGTGATAGGCCCGATTGGGGATGAGCAGTTCTTC	CASSFVIGPIGDEQFF
TRBV4-1	TRBJ2-3	NA	NA	TGCGCCGGCAGCCTCACGCCCTTGAGAGATACGCAGTATTTT	CAGSLTPLRDTQYF
TRBV29-1	TRBJ2-3	NA	NA	TGCAGCGTTCAGAGATCTAGCGCAGATACGCAGTATTTT	CSVQRSSADTQYF
TRBV5-4	TRBJ2-3	TRBD1	NA	TGTGCCAGCAGCCCCGGGATGAGGGGACAGGGGGATAATACGCAGTATTTT	CASSPGMRGQGDNTQYF
TRBV6-5	TRBJ2-7	NA	NA	TGTGCCAGCAGCTCTCCGACCGGGGAGCACTACGAGCAGTACTTC	CASSSPTGEHYEQYF
TRBV5-6	TRBJ2-5	TRBD1	NA	TGTGCCAGCAGCTCATGGGACAGGCAAGAGACCCAGTACTTC	CASSSWDRQETQYF
TRBV15	TRBJ2-1	NA	NA	TGTGCCACCAGCATAAACACAGGGAATTACTACAATAAGCAGTTCTTC	CATSINTGNYYNKQFF
TRBV5-1	TRBJ2-3	NA	NA	TGCGCCAGTCAAGAGGGACGGCCGACGGATACGCAGTATTTT	CASQEGRPTDTQYF
TRBV4-2	TRBJ1-5	TRBD1	NA	TGTGCCAGCAGCCAGATGGGGACAGGGGACAATCAGCCCCAGCATTTT	CASSQMGTGDNQPQHF
TRBV2	TRBJ2-7	NA	once	TGTGCCAGCACCCGACTAGGAGAGGACCAGTACTTC	CASTRLGEDQYF
TRBV29-1	TRBJ1-1	TRBD1	NA	TGCAGCGGTGGGACAGCGAACACTGAAGCTTTCTTT	CSGGTANTEAFF
TRBV6-5	TRBJ1-2	TRBD1	NA	TGTGCCAGCAGACCACAGGGGGAAGGCTATGGCTACACCTTC	CASRPQGEGYGYTF
TRBV6-6	TRBJ2-3	TRBD2	NA	TGTGCCAGCAGGGAGACTAGCGGGGGGAGCACAGATACGCAGTATTTT	CASRETSGGSTDTQYF
TRBV10-3	TRBJ2-1	TRBD2	NA	TGTGCCGTCAGTGAGAGCGGGGAACCCTACAATGAGCAGTTCTTC	CAVSESGEPYNEQFF
TRBV4-2	TRBJ2-1	TRBD2	few	TGTGCCAGCAGCCAAGACCCCCAGCGGGGCAGCAACAATGAGCAGTTCTTC	CASSQDPQRGSNNEQFF
TRBV7-2	TRBJ2-5	TRBD1	NA	TGTGCCAGCAGCTTACAGGGGGCGGTGGAGACCCAGTACTTC	CASSLQGAVETQYF
TRBV7-2	TRBJ2-1	NA	NA	TGTGCCAGCAGCTTAGTACGAACTAGCATATACAATGAGCAGTTCTTC	CASSLVRTSIYNEQFF
TRBV11-2	TRBJ2-5	NA	NA	TGTGCCAGCAGCTTAGTTTGGGGGGCCGGAGAGACCCAGTACTTC	CASSLVWGAGETQYF
TRBV5-5	TRBJ2-1	NA	NA	TGTGCCAGCAGCTTCGGTGCGAACGGTGAGCAGTTCTTC	CASSFGANGEQFF
TRBV5-1	TRBJ2-7	TRBD1	NA	TGCGCCAGCAGCTTGGGCCAGGGGGCTAGGTACGAGCAGTACTTC	CASSLGQGARYEQYF
TRBV29-1	TRBJ2-3	TRBD2	NA	TGCAGCGTTGAGGGGGGGGACCAGTATTTT	CSVEGGDQYF
TRBV5-5	TRBJ1-2	NA	NA	TGTGCCAGCAGCTTTTCCCCTCGGGATGACTATGGCTACACCTTC	CASSFSPRDDYGYTF
TRBV29-1	TRBJ2-7	NA	few	TGCAGCGTTGGGACCTCCTACGAGCAGTACTTC	CSVGTSYEQYF
TRBV7-8	TRBJ2-5	TRBD2	NA	TGTGCCAGCGGTCTGGGTGCGGGGGGGCCCCAAGAGACCCAGTACTTC	CASGLGAGGPQETQYF
TRBV29-1	TRBJ1-2	NA	NA	TGCAGCGTTGCAAGGGGACTAAATGGCTACACCTTC	CSVARGLNGYTF
TRBV10-3	TRBJ1-2	TRBD1	NA	TGTGCCATCGGTGCAAGGGGGCGATTACTCGGGGGCTATGGCTACACCTTC	CAIGARGRLLGGYGYTF
TRBV28	TRBJ2-7	NA	NA	TGTGCCAGCCACGGCTTCACCTACGAGCAGTACTTC	CASHGFTYEQYF
TRBV6-4	TRBJ2-2	TRBD1	few	TGTGCCAGTAGGACAGGAGTGAACACCGGGGAGCTGTTTTTT	CASRTGVNTGELFF
TRBV12-5	TRBJ1-2	NA	NA	TGTGCTAGTGGTTTGTCAGGGGCAACTGGCTACACCTTC	CASGLSGATGYTF
TRBV2	TRBJ2-5	TRBD2	NA	TGTGCCAGCAGTTCACCTCCGGGACTACAGTACTTC	CASSSPPGLQYF
TRBV12-3/TRBV12-4	TRBJ1-5	TRBD1	NA	TGTGCCAGCAGGACAACAGGGGGCTATCAGCCCCAGCATTTT	CASRTTGGYQPQHF
TRBV20-1	TRBJ2-7	TRBD2	NA	TGCAGTGCTAGATCCAGCGGGAACGACGAGCAGTACTTC	CSARSSGNDEQYF
TRBV2	TRBJ2-7	TRBD2	NA	TGTGCCAGCAGAGCAGGACTAGGACTTTCGGACGAGCAGTACTTC	CASRAGLGLSDEQYF